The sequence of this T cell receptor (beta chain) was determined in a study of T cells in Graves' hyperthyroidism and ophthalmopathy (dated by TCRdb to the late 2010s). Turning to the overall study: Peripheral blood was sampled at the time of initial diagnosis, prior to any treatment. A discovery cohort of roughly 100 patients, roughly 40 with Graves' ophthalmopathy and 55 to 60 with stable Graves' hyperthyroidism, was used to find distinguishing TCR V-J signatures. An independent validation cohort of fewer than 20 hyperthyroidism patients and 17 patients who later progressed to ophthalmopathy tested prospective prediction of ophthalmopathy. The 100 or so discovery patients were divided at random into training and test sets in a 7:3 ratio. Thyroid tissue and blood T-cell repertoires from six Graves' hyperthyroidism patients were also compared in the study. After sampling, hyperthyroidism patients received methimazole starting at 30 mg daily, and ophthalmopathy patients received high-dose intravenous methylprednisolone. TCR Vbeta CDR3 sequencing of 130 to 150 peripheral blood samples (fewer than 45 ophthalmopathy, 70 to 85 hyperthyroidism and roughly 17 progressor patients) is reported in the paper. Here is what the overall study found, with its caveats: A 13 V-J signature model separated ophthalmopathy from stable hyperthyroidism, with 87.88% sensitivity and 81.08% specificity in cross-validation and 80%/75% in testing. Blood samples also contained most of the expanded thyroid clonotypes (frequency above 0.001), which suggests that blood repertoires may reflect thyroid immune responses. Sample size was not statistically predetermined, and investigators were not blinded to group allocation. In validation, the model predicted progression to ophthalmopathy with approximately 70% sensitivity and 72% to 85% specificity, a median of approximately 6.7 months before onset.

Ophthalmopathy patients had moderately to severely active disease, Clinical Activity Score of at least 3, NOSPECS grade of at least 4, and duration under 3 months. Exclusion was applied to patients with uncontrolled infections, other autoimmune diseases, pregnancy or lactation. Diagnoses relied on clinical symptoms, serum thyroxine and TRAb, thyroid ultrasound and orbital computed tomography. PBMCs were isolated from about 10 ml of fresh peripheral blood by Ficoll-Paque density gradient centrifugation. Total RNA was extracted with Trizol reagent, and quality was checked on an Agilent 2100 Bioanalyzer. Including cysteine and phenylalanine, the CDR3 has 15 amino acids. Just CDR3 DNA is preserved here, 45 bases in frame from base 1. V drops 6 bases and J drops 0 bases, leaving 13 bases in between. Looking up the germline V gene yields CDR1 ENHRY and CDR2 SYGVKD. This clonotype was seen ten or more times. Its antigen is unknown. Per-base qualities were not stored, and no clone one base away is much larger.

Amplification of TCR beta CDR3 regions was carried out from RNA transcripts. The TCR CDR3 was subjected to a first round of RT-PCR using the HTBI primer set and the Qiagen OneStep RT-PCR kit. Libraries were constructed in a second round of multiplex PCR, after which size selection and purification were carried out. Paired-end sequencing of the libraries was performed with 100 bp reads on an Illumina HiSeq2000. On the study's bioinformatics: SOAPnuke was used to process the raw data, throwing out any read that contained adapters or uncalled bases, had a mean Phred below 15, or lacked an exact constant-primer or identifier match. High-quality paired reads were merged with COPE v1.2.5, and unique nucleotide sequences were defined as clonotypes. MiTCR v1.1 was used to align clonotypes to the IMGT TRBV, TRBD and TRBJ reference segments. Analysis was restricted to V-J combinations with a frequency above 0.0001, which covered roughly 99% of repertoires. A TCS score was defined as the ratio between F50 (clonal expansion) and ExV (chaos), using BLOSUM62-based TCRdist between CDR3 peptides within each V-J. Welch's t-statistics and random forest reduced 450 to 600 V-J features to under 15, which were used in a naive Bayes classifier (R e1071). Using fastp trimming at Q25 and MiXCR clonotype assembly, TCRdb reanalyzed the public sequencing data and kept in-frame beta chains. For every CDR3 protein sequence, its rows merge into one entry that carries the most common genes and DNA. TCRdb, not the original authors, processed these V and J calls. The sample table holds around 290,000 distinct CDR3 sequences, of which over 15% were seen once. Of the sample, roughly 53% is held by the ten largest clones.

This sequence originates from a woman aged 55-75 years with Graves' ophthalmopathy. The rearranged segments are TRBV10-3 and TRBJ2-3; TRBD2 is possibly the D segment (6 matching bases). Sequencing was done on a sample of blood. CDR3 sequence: CAIRSAGSSTDTQYF. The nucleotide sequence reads TGTGCCATCAGGAGCGCGGGATCTAGCACAGATACGCAGTATTTT.